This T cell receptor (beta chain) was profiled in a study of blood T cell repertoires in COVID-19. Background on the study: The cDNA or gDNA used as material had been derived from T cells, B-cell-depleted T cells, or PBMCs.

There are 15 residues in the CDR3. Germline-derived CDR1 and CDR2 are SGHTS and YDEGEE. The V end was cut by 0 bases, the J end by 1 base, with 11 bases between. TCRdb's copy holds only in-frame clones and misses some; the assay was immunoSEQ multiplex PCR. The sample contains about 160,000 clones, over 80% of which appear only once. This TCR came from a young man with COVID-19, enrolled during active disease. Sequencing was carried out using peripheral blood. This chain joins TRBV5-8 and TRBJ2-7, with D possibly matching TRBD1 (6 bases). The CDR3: CASSLAKGQSYEQYF. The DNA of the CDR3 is TGTGCCAGCAGCTTGGCCAAAGGACAGTCCTACGAGCAGTACTTC. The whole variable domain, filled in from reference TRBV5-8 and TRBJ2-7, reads EAGVTQSPTHLIKTRGQQATLRCSPISGHTSVYWYQQALGLGLQFLLWYDEGEERNRGNFPPRFSGRQFPNYSSELNVNALELEDSALYLCASSLAKGQSYEQYFGPGTRLTVT.